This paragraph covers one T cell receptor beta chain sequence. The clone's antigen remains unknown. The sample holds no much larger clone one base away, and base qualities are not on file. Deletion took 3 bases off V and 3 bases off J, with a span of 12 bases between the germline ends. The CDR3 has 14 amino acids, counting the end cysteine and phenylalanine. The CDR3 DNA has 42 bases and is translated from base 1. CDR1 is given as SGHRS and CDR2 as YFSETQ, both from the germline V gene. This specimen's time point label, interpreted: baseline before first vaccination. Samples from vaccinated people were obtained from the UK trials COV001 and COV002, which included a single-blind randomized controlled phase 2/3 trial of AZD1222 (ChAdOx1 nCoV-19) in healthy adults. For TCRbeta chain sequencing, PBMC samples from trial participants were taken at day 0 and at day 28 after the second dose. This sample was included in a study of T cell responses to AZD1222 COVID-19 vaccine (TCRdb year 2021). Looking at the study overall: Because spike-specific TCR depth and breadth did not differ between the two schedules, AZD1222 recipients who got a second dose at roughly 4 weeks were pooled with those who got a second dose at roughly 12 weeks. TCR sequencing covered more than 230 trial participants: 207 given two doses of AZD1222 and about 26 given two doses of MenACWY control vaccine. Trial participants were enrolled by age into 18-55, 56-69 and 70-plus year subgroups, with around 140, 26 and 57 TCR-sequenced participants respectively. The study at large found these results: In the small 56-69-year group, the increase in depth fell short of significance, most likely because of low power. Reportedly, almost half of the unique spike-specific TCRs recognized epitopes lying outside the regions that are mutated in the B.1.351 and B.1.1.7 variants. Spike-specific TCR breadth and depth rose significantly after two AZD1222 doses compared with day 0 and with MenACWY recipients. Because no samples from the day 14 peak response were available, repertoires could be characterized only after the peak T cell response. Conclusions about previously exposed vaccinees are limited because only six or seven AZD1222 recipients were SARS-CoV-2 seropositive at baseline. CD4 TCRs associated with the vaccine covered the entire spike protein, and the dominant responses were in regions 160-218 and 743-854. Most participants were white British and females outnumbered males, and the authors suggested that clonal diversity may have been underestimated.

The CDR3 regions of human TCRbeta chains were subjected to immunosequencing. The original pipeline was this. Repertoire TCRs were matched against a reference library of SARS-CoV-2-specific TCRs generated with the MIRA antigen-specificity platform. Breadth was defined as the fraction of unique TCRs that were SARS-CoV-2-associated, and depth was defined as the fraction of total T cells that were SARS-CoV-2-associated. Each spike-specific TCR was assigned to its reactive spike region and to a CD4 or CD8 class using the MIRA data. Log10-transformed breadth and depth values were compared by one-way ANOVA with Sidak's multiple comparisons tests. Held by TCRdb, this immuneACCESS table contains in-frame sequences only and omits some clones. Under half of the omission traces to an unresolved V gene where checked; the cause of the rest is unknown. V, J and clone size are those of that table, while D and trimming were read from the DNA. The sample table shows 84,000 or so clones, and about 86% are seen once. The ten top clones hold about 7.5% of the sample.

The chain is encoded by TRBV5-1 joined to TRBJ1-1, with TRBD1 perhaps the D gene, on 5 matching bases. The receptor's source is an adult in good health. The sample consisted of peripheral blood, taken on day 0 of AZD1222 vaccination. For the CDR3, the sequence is CASSSNTGHTEAFF. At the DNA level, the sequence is TGCGCCAGCAGCTCAAACACAGGTCACACTGAAGCTTTCTTT.